What follows describes a single T cell receptor beta chain. The sample holds many counts of this clonotype. Its antigen target is currently unknown. Base qualities are not at hand, and no much larger clone is one base apart. The data derive from a study of regulatory T cells in long-lasting Graves disease (dated by TCRdb to the early 2020s). About the investigation overall: Newly diagnosed Graves' disease patients had taken antithyroid drugs for less than 3 months. This study used TCR sequencing and RNA sequencing of peripheral blood to compare persistent Graves' disease patients against newly diagnosed Graves' disease patients. The study was conducted in China and was registered as a clinical trial. A total of approximately 35 samples underwent TCR sequencing: about 13 from persistent and about 20 from newly diagnosed Graves' disease patients. Overall study results and their limits: Because the primary lesion, thyroid tissue, could not be accessed, the study looked at peripheral blood alone. More public clonotypes were shared among persistent patients (about 2,800) than among newly diagnosed patients (966). Persistent disease showed preferential use of TRBV28, TRBJ1-2 and TRBJ2-5, whereas newly diagnosed disease favored TRBV20-1 and TRBJ2-1. Persistent Graves' disease patients showed lower TCR Shannon entropy and fewer highly expanded clones than newly diagnosed patients, suggesting clonal expansion. Only the TCR beta chain was sequenced and analyzed. As a limitation, the authors acknowledged that the small sample size may reduce accuracy.

The time point label, as the study defines it: newly diagnosed GD, antithyroid drugs for less than 3 months. RNA was extracted from PBMCs in TRIzol for both TCR sequencing and RNA sequencing. Graves' disease was diagnosed according to American Thyroid Association guidelines. Recruitment of patients was carried out at an endocrinology department in Xi'an, China. Each patient gave about 9.1 milliliters of peripheral blood, collected in an EDTA anticoagulant tube. Ficoll Paque Plus density gradient separation was used to isolate PBMCs, and no additional T cell sorting was done. An Agilent 2100 Bioanalyzer and agarose gel were used to assess RNA quality, and a NanoDrop 2000 was used to measure RNA concentration. Libraries were constructed by multiplex PCR. The sequencing machine was an Illumina HiSeq 4000. iRepertoire HTBI primers and Arm-PCR amplification of CDR3 regions were used to construct TCR beta libraries. Before sequencing, the PCR products underwent gel purification. In the authors' own workflow: A total of around 59 TRBV and more than twelve TRBJ segments were identified across samples and were used for gene usage analysis of CDR3 amino acid clonotypes. COPE and FqMerger were used to merge the filtered high-quality paired reads into contigs. BLAST was used to align contigs to the IMGT TRBV, TRBD and TRBJ reference genes, and CDR3 was defined following IMGT. Any clonotype with a frequency above 0.1% was counted as a highly expanded clone. Repertoire diversity was measured by Shannon entropy, and V-J evenness by the Gini coefficient. Public clonotypes were defined as clonotypes shared by more than one individual. Clones were called with MiXCR by TCRdb after fastp trimmed the public reads at Q25, and only in-frame beta chains were retained. CDR3 protein duplicates are merged, each entry listing the most common genes and DNA. The V and J calls and clone size come from TCRdb's table, not from the authors' own analysis. The sample table contains some 330,000 distinct CDR3 sequences; only one count was recorded for about 10% of them. The ten largest clones take up 18% of the sample.

Inclusive of the bounding cysteine and phenylalanine, the CDR3 is 14 residues long. Just CDR3 DNA is preserved here, 42 bases in frame from base 1. Taken from the germline V gene (reference sequence), the CDR1 and CDR2 loops are MNHEY and SMNVEV. The junction shows trimming of 2 bases on V and 9 bases on J, and the gene matches do not reach 4 bases of it. These data were also reused for a study on T cells in Graves' hyperthyroidism and ophthalmopathy. Per that second paper: Graves' hyperthyroidism was defined as stable when no progression to ophthalmopathy occurred over 18 months of follow-up. Hyperthyroidism patients were newly diagnosed, with disease duration under 2 months, and aged 18 to 65 years. Any patient with an uncontrolled infection, another autoimmune disease, pregnancy or lactation was excluded. Clinical symptoms, serum thyroxine and TRAb, thyroid ultrasound, and orbital computed tomography formed the basis for the diagnoses. For the first round of RT-PCR on the TCR CDR3, the HTBI primer set was used together with the Qiagen OneStep RT-PCR kit. Most expanded thyroid clonotypes (frequency above 0.001) were also detected in blood, a finding suggesting that blood repertoires may reflect thyroid immune responses. Ophthalmopathy was separated from stable hyperthyroidism by a 13 V-J signature model, with approximately 86% sensitivity and approximately 81% specificity obtained in cross-validation and 80%/75% obtained in testing. In validation, progression to ophthalmopathy was predicted by the model with 70.59% sensitivity and 72% to 80% specificity, a median of roughly 6 months before onset. A discovery cohort of roughly 96 patients, 43 with Graves' ophthalmopathy and 57 with stable Graves' hyperthyroidism, was used to find distinguishing TCR V-J signatures. Whether ophthalmopathy could be predicted prospectively was tested in an independent validation cohort made up of under 20 hyperthyroidism patients plus 17 patients who later progressed to ophthalmopathy. The approximately 100 discovery patients were divided at random into training and test sets in a 7:3 ratio. In more than five Graves' hyperthyroidism patients, the study also compared T-cell repertoires from thyroid tissue with T-cell repertoires from blood. After sampling, hyperthyroidism patients received methimazole starting at 30 mg daily, and ophthalmopathy patients received high-dose intravenous methylprednisolone. Libraries were constructed in a second round of multiplex PCR, after which size selection and purification were carried out. Sequencing of the libraries was done on an Illumina HiSeq2000 using paired-end 100 bp reads. SOAPnuke was used to process the raw data, throwing out any read that contained adapters or uncalled bases, had a mean Phred below 15, or lacked an exact constant-primer or identifier match. COPE v1.2.5 was used to merge the high-quality paired reads, and each unique nucleotide sequence was defined as a clonotype. Clonotypes were aligned to IMGT TRBV, TRBD and TRBJ reference segments using MiTCR v1.1. Analysis was restricted to V-J combinations with a frequency above 0.0001, which covered 98% to 99.2% of repertoires. The TCS score was defined as F50 (clonal expansion) divided by E x V (chaos), with BLOSUM62-based TCRdist calculated between CDR3 peptides within each V-J. Welch's t-statistics and random forest reduced just over 500 V-J features to some 14, which were used in a naive Bayes classifier (R e1071). Sample size was not statistically predetermined, and blinding of investigators to group allocation was not performed. According to the paper, TCR Vbeta CDR3 sequencing was carried out on about 140 peripheral blood samples, which came from approximately 41 ophthalmopathy, approximately 72 hyperthyroidism and roughly 17 progressor patients.

This TCR derives from a woman between 18 and 29 years old with Graves disease. Donor details come from another sample of the same person, matched by shared clones. The rearrangement combines TRBV27 with TRBJ2-1; TRBD2 matches 10 bases in the middle. The sample consisted of peripheral blood mononuclear cells (PBMCs), taken at new diagnosis, from a patient treated with antithyroid drugs. In nucleotides, the sequence is TGTGCCAGCAGTTTAGAGCGGGGGGGCAGTGAGCAGTTCTTC. Its protein product is CASSLERGGSEQFF.